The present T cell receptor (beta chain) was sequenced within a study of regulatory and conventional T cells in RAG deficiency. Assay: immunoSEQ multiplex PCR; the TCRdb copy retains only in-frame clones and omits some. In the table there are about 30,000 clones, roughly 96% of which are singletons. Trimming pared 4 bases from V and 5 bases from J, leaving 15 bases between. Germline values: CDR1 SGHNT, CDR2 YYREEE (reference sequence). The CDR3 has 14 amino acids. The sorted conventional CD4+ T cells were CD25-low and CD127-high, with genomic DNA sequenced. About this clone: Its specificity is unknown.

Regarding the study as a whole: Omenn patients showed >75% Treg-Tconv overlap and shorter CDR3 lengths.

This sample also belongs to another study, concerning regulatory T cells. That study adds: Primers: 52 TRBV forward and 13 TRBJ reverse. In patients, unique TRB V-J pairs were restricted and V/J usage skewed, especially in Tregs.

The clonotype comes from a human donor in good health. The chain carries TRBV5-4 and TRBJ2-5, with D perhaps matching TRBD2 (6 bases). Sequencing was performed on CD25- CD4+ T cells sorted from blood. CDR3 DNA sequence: TGTGCCAGCAGCCGCGTAGGCGGGACTGAGACCCAGTACTTC. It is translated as CASSRVGGTETQYF.